Following are 26 T cell receptor beta chains from one sample sequenced in a study of Ad26.COV2.S vaccination and SARS-CoV-2 variants. Here immunoSEQ multiplex PCR was the method, and the copy in TCRdb shows in-frame clones only, minus some. The table records roughly 330,000 clones, roughly 90% of them present only once. Treatment: some 19 received Ad26.COV2.S at low or high dose, single or two shots; several received placebo; per-sample allocation not given. Material that was analyzed had been drawn on day 63 after the first vaccine or placebo injection. This material consisted of peripheral blood, taken in a trial of Ad26.COV2.S vaccine versus placebo. These receptors were taken from a person aged 18-60 years who received the Ad26.COV2.S COVID-19 vaccine or a placebo.

The chain is built from TRBV21-1 and TRBJ1-1. TRBV21-1 is listed as a pseudogene. CDR3 size: 16 residues. CDR3 nucleotide sequence: TGTGCCAGCAGCAAAGTGAGTTGGACGGTGAACACTGAAGCTTTCTTT. This codes for CASSKVSWTVNTEAFF.

V usage is TRBV7-2 and J usage is TRBJ2-5; 14 bases fit TRBD2. The CDR3 runs to 17 residues. CDR1 and CDR2 (germline): SGHTA, FQGNSA. V was pared by 3 bases and J by 4 bases, with 7 bases of the junction left unmatched. Here the CDR3 reads CASSLGLAGVAGETQYF. DNA for the CDR3: TGTGCCAGCAGCTTGGGACTAGCGGGAGTCGCCGGAGAGACCCAGTACTTC.

This sequence joins TRBV10-3 and TRBJ2-1; 7 bases match TRBD1. Trimming took 7 bases from V and 4 from J; bases not matched to a gene: 4. This CDR3 is 13 amino acids long. Germline CDR1 reads ENHRY; CDR2 reads SYGVKD. In DNA form, the CDR3 reads TGTGCCATCAAGGGGGCCTCTTACAATGAGCAGTTCTTC. As protein: CAIKGASYNEQFF.

The chain carries TRBV2 and TRBJ1-1; D is ambiguous. The CDR3 consists of 12 residues. Germline V CDR1 and CDR2: SNHLY, FYNNEI. With 6 bases removed from V and 1 base from J, the gap between germline ends came to 6 bases. The CDR3, as DNA: TGTGCCAGCAGCATCAGGAACACTGAAGCTTTCTTT. Encoded protein: CASSIRNTEAFF.

This rearrangement joins TRBV6-1 to TRBJ2-5, with 9 bases matching TRBD2. Germline CDR1 MNHNS, CDR2 SASEGT. V lost 2 bases and J lost 5; bases outside the gene matches: 6. The CDR3 contains 15 residues. CDR3 sequence reads: CASSESSGGGETQYF. DNA of the CDR3: TGTGCCAGCAGTGAAAGTAGCGGGGGCGGGGAGACCCAGTACTTC.

The chain uses TRBV19 and TRBJ1-6; unclear D gene. Germline loops: CDR1 LNHDA, CDR2 SQIVND (reference sequence). V lost 3 bases and J lost 7, with 10 bases in between. This CDR3 spans 14 amino acids. The chain's CDR3 is CASSIGERNSPLHF. DNA of the CDR3: TGTGCCAGTAGTATCGGGGAACGAAATTCACCCCTCCACTTT.

This chain links TRBV10-3 with TRBJ2-7; D is undetermined. V lost 0 bases to trimming and J lost 1 base, with 7 bases between them. Germline V lookup: CDR1 ENHRY, CDR2 SYGVKD. This CDR3 region has 14 residues. For the CDR3, the DNA is TGTGCCATCAGTGAGTCGGACCTATCCTACGAGCAGTACGTC. Protein product: CAISESDLSYEQYV.

The J gene is TRBJ1-4, the V gene TRBV4-3; no firm D call. Trimming pared 6 bases from V and 5 bases from J, leaving 16 bases between. Germline lookup yields CDR1 LGHNA and CDR2 YSLEER. This CDR3 is 15 amino acids long. CDR3: CASRQTIYSNEKLFF. CDR3 DNA: TGCGCCAGCAGGCAGACGATCTACTCGAATGAAAAACTGTTTTTT.

The chain joins TRBV7-2 to TRBJ2-1, with D tentatively TRBD1 or TRBD2 (5 bases each). This CDR3 has 13 residues. Germline lookup yields CDR1 SGHTA and CDR2 FQGNSA. The germline V and J ends were trimmed by 6 bases and 1 base, with 7 bases remaining between them. This CDR3 reads CASRGRSYNEQFF. In DNA form, the CDR3 reads TGTGCCAGCAGGGGACGGTCCTACAATGAGCAGTTCTTC.

The chain uses TRBV19 and TRBJ1-1, with D unclear. Trimming removed 0 bases at V and 4 bases at J, with 12 bases between. This CDR3 has 15 residues. Germline V gene lookup returns CDR1 LNHDA and CDR2 SQIVND (reference sequence). The CDR3 loop is CASSIDFPGSTEAFF. CDR3 nucleotide sequence: TGTGCCAGTAGTATAGATTTCCCCGGGAGCACTGAAGCTTTCTTT. The complete variable domain, with remaining parts taken from reference TRBV19 and TRBJ1-1, reads DGGITQSPKYLFRKEGQNVTLSCEQNLNHDAMYWYRQDPGQGLRLIYYSQIVNDFQKGDIAEGYSVSREKKESFPLTVTSAQKNPTAFYLCASSIDFPGSTEAFFGQGTRLTVV.

CDR3 protein: CASSWTTPPNGELFF. CDR3 DNA: TGTGCCAGCAGCTGGACAACCCCCCCAAACGGGGAGCTGTTTTTT. The J gene is TRBJ2-2, the V gene TRBV7-8; maybe TRBD1 (5 bases). The CDR3 runs to 15 residues. Looked up from germline, CDR1 is SGHVS and CDR2 is FQNEAQ. V was clipped by 4 bases and J by 7 bases, with 16 bases between them.

The chain has TRBV11-2 and TRBJ1-2; D not resolved. The V and J ends lost 0 bases and 7 bases respectively, with 6 bases between them. Per the germline V gene, CDR1 is SGHAT and CDR2 is FQNNGV. The CDR3 runs to 12 residues. CDR3 residues: CASSLDRRGYTF. Written as DNA, the CDR3 is TGTGCCAGCAGCTTAGATCGACGTGGCTACACCTTC.

The V gene is TRBV7-9, the J gene TRBJ1-5; D uncertain. V shed 3 bases and J shed 0 bases, with 6 bases lying between them. This CDR3 region has 14 residues. Germline-derived CDR1 and CDR2 are SEHNR and FQNEAQ (reference sequence). The CDR3 bases are TGTGCCAGCAGCTTCTACGATAGCAATCAGCCCCAGCATTTT. It translates to CASSFYDSNQPQHF.

This chain uses TRBV27 with TRBJ1-2; 7 bases line up with TRBD1. This CDR3 contains 16 residues. Looked up from germline, CDR1 is MNHEY and CDR2 is SMNVEV (reference sequence). The V gene end was trimmed by 0 bases and the J gene end by 6 bases; junction bases not matched to a gene: 10. CDR3 DNA: TGTGCCAGCAGTTTATCGGCTTGGCAGGGGGATCATGGCTACACCTTC. It codes for CASSLSAWQGDHGYTF.

The chain couples TRBV7-9 to TRBJ2-3, with TRBD2 as a possible D gene (6 bases). CDR3 size: 17 residues. The germline V and J ends were trimmed by 7 bases and 5 bases, with 25 bases remaining between them. Germline values: CDR1 SEHNR, CDR2 FQNEAQ (reference sequence). Here the CDR3 DNA reads TGTGCCAGCACCCCACGGGGGTCAGGAGGGGCCGGAGATACGCAGTATTTT. It encodes CASTPRGSGGAGDTQYF.

This clone was counted a single time. This chain links TRBV6-5 with TRBJ2-1, with 10 bases identical to TRBD2. The ends lost 4 bases at V and 7 bases at J; junction bases unmatched: 7. Looked up from germline, CDR1 is MNHEY and CDR2 is SVGAGI. The CDR3 loop spans 15 amino acids. The chain's CDR3 is CASSWTSGKRNEQFF. The CDR3 region has the DNA TGTGCCAGCAGTTGGACTAGCGGCAAGAGAAATGAGCAGTTCTTC.

As regards this clone: It may be a read error: a sequence one base away is much more abundant. This CDR3 is also generated by other DNA sequences in the sample. This rearrangement joins TRBV7-9 to TRBJ1-1; no reliable D call. V lost 3 bases to trimming and J lost 1 base, with 3 bases between them. CDR3 length equals 12 residues. Germline V lookup: CDR1 SEHNR, CDR2 FQNEAQ (reference sequence). In DNA, the CDR3 is TGTGCCAGCAGCTTTGGGAACACTGAAGCTTTCTTT. Its translation is CASSFGNTEAFF.

The chain joins TRBV6-2 or TRBV6-3 to TRBJ1-1; D call uncertain. V was shortened by 4 bases and J by 4 bases, with 13 bases between the two germline ends. Germline CDR1 reads MNHEY; CDR2 reads SVGEGT. The CDR3 covers 14 residues. The DNA of the CDR3 is TGTGCCAGCAGTTTCGCGGGTAGAGGCACTGAAGCTTTCTTT. Amino acids: CASSFAGRGTEAFF.

The chain links TRBV27 to TRBJ2-7; TRBD1 is a possible D gene (6 bases). Germline values: CDR1 MNHEY, CDR2 SMNVEV (reference sequence). Trimming left V 5 bases short and J 0 bases short, with 8 bases between. The CDR3 runs 13 residues. The CDR3 bases are TGTGCCAGCAGTCAGGGGTTCTCCTACGAGCAGTACTTC. Translated: CASSQGFSYEQYF.

The V gene is TRBV27, the J gene TRBJ1-1; 9 bases fit TRBD1. With 3 bases clipped from V and 3 bases from J, the junction kept 8 bases outside the gene matches. The CDR3 runs to 16 residues. CDR1 and CDR2 (germline): MNHEY, SMNVEV (reference sequence). The CDR3 nucleotides read TGTGCCAGCAGTTTCTCAGGGGGACAGGGATACACTGAAGCTTTCTTT. It specifies CASSFSGGQGYTEAFF.

The chain carries TRBV9 and TRBJ2-1; 7 bases map to TRBD1. Germline values: CDR1 SGDLS, CDR2 YYNGEE. Trimming cost V 0 bases and J 6 bases; bases outside gene matches: 9. The CDR3 loop spans 16 amino acids. The CDR3 is CASSVELEGASNEQFF. CDR3 bases: TGTGCCAGCAGCGTAGAACTCGAGGGGGCTTCCAATGAGCAGTTCTTC.

This clone was picked up a small number of times. The chain uses TRBV12-2 and TRBJ2-7; the table's TRBD2 call for D was not verified on the DNA. TRBV12-2 is an annotated pseudogene. CDR3 length: 16 amino acids. Here the CDR3 DNA reads TGTGCAAGTCGCCCGGTTAGCGGGAGTACGGCCTACGAGCAGTACGTC. Translating it yields CASRPVSGSTAYEQYV.

The chain carries TRBV7-9 and TRBJ2-3; 7 nucleotides align to TRBD2. There are 14 residues in the CDR3. CDR1 is SEHNR and CDR2 is FQNEAQ in the germline V gene (reference sequence). The J segment lost 5 bases and the V segment lost 2 bases, leaving 4 bases of the junction unmatched. The CDR3 DNA sequence: TGTGCCAGCAGCTTAAAGGCGGGAGAAGATACGCAGTATTTT. It specifies CASSLKAGEDTQYF.

The table lists this clone with a count of one. DNA of the CDR3: TGTGCCAGCAGCCCCGAGGGGGCCGGGGAGCTGTTTTTT. This gives the protein CASSPEGAGELFF. The rearrangement links TRBV7-9 to TRBJ2-2, with a weak D call TRBD1 (6 bases). Germline V gives CDR1 SEHNR, CDR2 FQNEAQ (reference sequence). This CDR3 comprises 13 residues. The ends were cut back, 5 bases at V and 6 bases at J, with 10 bases in the middle.

The chain employs TRBV9 and TRBJ2-2; perhaps TRBD2 as D (5 bases). This CDR3 spans 16 amino acids. CDR1 is SGDLS and CDR2 is YYNGEE in the germline V gene. V shed 1 base and J shed 5 bases, with 15 bases lying between them. The CDR3 here is CASSVRSRDNTGELFF. The CDR3 nucleotides read TGTGCCAGCAGCGTAAGATCCCGGGATAATACCGGGGAGCTGTTTTTT.

J is TRBJ1-2 and V is TRBV20-1; D possibly corresponds to TRBD1 (5 bases). There are 11 residues in the CDR3. Germline loops: CDR1 DFQATT, CDR2 SNEGSKA (reference sequence). Trimming removed 3 bases from V and 8 bases from J, with 10 bases in between. The CDR3 DNA reads as TGCAGTGCTAGGGTTGGGGACGGCTACACCTTC. Translating gives CSARVGDGYTF.